This T cell receptor beta chain came from a study of breast tumors, draining lymph nodes, adjacent tissues. Per the germline V gene, CDR1 is DFQATT and CDR2 is SNEGSKA (reference sequence). This CDR3 spans 12 amino acids. The V and J ends lost 5 bases and 16 bases respectively, with 20 bases between them. Axillary draining lymph nodes of breast cancer patients supplied the node samples. TCRdb processed the multiplex PCR reads anew with MiXCR; each CDR3 protein has one entry. This table has 200,000 to 300,000 distinct CDR3 sequences, 30% appearing once. The sample taken for sequencing was axillary lymph node tissue. This sequence joins TRBV20-1 and TRBJ1-4, with D possibly being TRBD1 (6 bases). The origin of this receptor is a female donor with breast cancer. Some clones in this sample may be carry-over from other donors' samples. Written as DNA, the CDR3 is TGCAGTGCTGGCCAAGGGACAAGGGAACAGTTTTTT. Residues: CSAGQGTREQFF.